Sequencing of this TCR beta chain was carried out in a study of T cells after yellow fever vaccination. Trimming at V came to 3 bases and at J to 7 bases, leaving 3 bases not matched to a gene. This CDR3 spans 15 amino acids. MiXCR, run by TCRdb on the 5' RACE reads, gives a single entry per CDR3 protein. The table has about 120,000 distinct CDR3 sequences, around 6.7% seen once. There are many counts of this clonotype. This sequence joins TRBV12-3 or TRBV12-4 and TRBJ2-1; TRBD2 agrees at 13 bases. The receptor comes from a man aged 18 to 35 who received the YFV17D yellow fever vaccine. Source: CD4+ T cells sorted from PBMCs, taken roughly 45 days after the first yellow fever vaccination. In DNA form, the CDR3 reads TGTGCCAGCAGTTTTGGACTAGCGGGGGTGAATGAGCAGTTCTTC. Translating gives CASSFGLAGVNEQFF.